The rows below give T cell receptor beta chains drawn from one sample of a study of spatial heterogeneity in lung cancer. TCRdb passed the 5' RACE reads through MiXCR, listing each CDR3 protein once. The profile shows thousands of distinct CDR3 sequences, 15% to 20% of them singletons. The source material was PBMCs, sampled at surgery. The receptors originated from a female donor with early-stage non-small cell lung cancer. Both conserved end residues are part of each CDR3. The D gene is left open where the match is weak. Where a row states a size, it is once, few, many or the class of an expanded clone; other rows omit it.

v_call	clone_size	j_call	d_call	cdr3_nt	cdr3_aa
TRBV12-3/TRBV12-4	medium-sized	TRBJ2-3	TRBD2	TGTGCCAGCAGTTTTAGCGGGGGGGCTGCAGATACGCAGTATTTT	CASSFSGGAADTQYF
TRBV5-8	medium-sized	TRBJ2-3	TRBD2	TGTGCCAGCAGCTTGGGACGGTATCGGGAGGGCCCCGATACGCAGTATTTT	CASSLGRYREGPDTQYF
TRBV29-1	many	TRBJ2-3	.	TGCAGCGTTGCCAGGGCGGAAAGGTTGGATACGCAGTATTTT	CSVARAERLDTQYF
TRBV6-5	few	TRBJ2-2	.	TGTGCCAGCAGTTACTCAGCGGCGGGCTCCGGGGAGCTGTTTTTT	CASSYSAAGSGELFF
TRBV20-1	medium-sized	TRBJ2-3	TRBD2	TGCAGTGTCAGGGTAGCGGGGGCTCGAGATACGCAGTATTTT	CSVRVAGARDTQYF
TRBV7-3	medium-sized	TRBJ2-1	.	TGTGCCAGCAGCTTAGCGGGGAAAGGGAATGAGCAGTTCTTC	CASSLAGKGNEQFF
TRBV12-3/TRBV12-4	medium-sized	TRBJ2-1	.	TGTGCCAGCACTATAGGGGGGTCGAGGGCGGATGAGCAGTTCTTC	CASTIGGSRADEQFF
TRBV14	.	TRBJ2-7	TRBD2	TGTGCCAGCAGCCAGTCCTCGGCCACTAGCGGGAGTATCTACGAGCAGTACTTC	CASSQSSATSGSIYEQYF
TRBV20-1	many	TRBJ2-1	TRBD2	TGCAGTGCTTGTCGGACTAGCGGAGTATACAATGAGCAGTTCTTC	CSACRTSGVYNEQFF
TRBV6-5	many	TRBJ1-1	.	TGTGCCAGCACCCACCCAGGGGCGGAAGCTTTCTTT	CASTHPGAEAFF
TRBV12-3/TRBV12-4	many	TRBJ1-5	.	TGTGCCAGCAGTTTTTCGTGGGGCCGGAATTTGCCCCAGCATTTT	CASSFSWGRNLPQHF
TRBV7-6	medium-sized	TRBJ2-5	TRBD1	TGTGCCAGCATCCGGACCCTCCAGGGGGCCCAGTACTTC	CASIRTLQGAQYF
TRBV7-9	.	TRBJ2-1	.	TGTGCCAGCAGCTTAGGAGGCTTGGTCTTC	CASSLGGLVF
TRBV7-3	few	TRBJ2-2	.	TGTGCCAGCAGCTACTCCCAGACTAGAACCGGGGAGCTGTTTTTT	CASSYSQTRTGELFF
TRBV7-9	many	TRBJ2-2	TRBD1	TGTGCCAGCAGTCTTAACAGACAGGGTCGGAGCACCGGGGAGCTGTTTTTT	CASSLNRQGRSTGELFF
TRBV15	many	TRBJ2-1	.	TGTGCCACCAGCAGAGATAGTCAGCGGAGTGAGCAGTTCTTC	CATSRDSQRSEQFF
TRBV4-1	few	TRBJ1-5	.	TGCGCCAGCAGCCCGAGGGACGAGGGTCAGCCCCAGCATTTT	CASSPRDEGQPQHF